What follows is one T cell receptor (beta chain) and its context. The method was immunoSEQ multiplex PCR; TCRdb's version includes in-frame clones alone and lacks a portion of them. The sample has about 35,000 clones; around 90% are singletons. The CDR3 length is 13 residues. V lost 4 bases, J lost 9 bases, and 13 bases lay in between. Germline CDR1 is MRHNA and CDR2 is SNTAGT. The record originates from a study of lymphopenia after photon versus proton radiotherapy. This material consisted of peripheral blood, taken from a patient treated with photon-based radiotherapy. The source of this sequence is a man between 60 and 75 years old with cholangiocarcinoma. The chain combines TRBV6-4 with TRBJ2-1, with D perhaps given as TRBD1 or TRBD2 (5 bases each). CDR3 nucleotide sequence: TGTGCCAGCAGTGGAGAGGAAGGGACTGAGCAGTTCTTC. Its protein product is CASSGEEGTEQFF.